These 15 T cell receptor beta chains originate from one sample sequenced in a study of response to subunit inactivated influenza vaccine (dated by TCRdb to 2017 to 2018). Libraries were built with RT-PCR. For sequencing, an Illumina HiSeq 2500 was employed. The public sequencing data were trimmed at Q25 with fastp and processed into clonotypes with MiXCR by TCRdb, which kept only in-frame beta chains. Every distinct CDR3 protein forms one entry, paired with its most common genes and DNA. In this sample the table shows more than 200,000 distinct CDR3 sequences, 10% to 15% of which occur a single time. About 8% of the sample is held by the ten biggest clonotypes. The source was non-naive T cells sorted from PBMCs, collected approximately 15 days before vaccination. According to the study, the label for this sample's cell subset or site signals: memory T cell fraction. These receptors all stem from a man aged 45-65 years who received an inactivated influenza vaccine. Donor details come from another sample of the same person, matched by shared clones.

The chain employs TRBV20-1 and TRBJ2-1; 14 bases match TRBD2. In germline, CDR1 is DFQATT, CDR2 SNEGSKA (reference sequence). With V trimmed by 5 bases and J by 0 bases, 6 bases remained unmatched. CDR3 length: 17 amino acids. CDR3 region: CSAWRLAGGSSYNEQFF. The CDR3 nucleotides are TGCAGTGCTTGGAGACTAGCGGGAGGGAGCTCCTACAATGAGCAGTTCTTC.

This clonotype was detected ten times or more. The chain carries TRBV30 and TRBJ2-1; 12 nucleotides agree with TRBD2. Trimming took 4 bases from V and 6 from J; bases not matched to a gene: 1. CDR3 length: 13 residues. Germline V CDR1 and CDR2: GTSNPN, SVGIG (reference sequence). CDR3 sequence: CAWKLAGGNEQFF. The CDR3 coding sequence is TGTGCCTGGAAACTAGCGGGGGGCAATGAGCAGTTCTTC.

This clonotype was observed many times. The V and J genes are TRBV29-1 and TRBJ1-4, with D uncertain. Trimming took 4 bases from V and 7 from J, leaving 10 bases between them. Per germline, CDR1 SQVTM and CDR2 ANQGSEA. The CDR3 contains 12 residues. The CDR3 DNA follows: TGCAGCGTTGGTAGGCCGGGTGAAAAACTGTTTTTT. Protein: CSVGRPGEKLFF.

V gene TRBV5-4 combines with J gene TRBJ2-3, with 13 bases matching TRBD2. Germline CDR1 reads SGHNT; CDR2 reads YYREEE (reference sequence). The junction had 10 bases not matched to a gene; V was cut back by 4 bases and J by 2 bases. The CDR3 is made up of 18 amino acids. The CDR3 sequence is CASSPGTSGASPTDTQYF. The CDR3 bases are TGTGCCAGCAGCCCAGGGACTAGCGGGGCCTCCCCCACAGATACGCAGTATTTT.

Concerning this clonotype itself: Since a much larger clone is just one base distant, this may be a read error. The chain carries TRBV7-6 and TRBJ2-7; perhaps TRBD1 as D (6 bases). This CDR3 region has 13 residues. Germline V gene data show CDR1 as SGHVS and CDR2 as FNYEAQ. V gave up 4 bases and J gave up 13 bases, with 20 bases separating them. The CDR3 here is CASSSKMTGLHYF. CDR3 DNA sequence: TGTGCCAGCAGCTCAAAAATGACAGGTCTTCATTACTTC. The complete variable domain, with remaining parts taken from reference TRBV7-6 and TRBJ2-7, reads GAGVSQSPRYKVTKRGQDVALRCDPISGHVSLYWYRQALGQGPEFLTYFNYEAQQDKSGLPNDRFSAERPEGSISTLTIQRTEQRDSAMYRCASSSKMTGLHYFGPGTRLTVT.

This clonotype was observed many times. The rearrangement joins TRBV7-2 to TRBJ2-1, with 9 bases identical to TRBD1. The CDR3 covers 16 residues. V was pared by 6 bases and J by 0 bases, with 6 bases of the junction left unmatched. The germline CDR1 and CDR2 sequences are SGHTA and FQGNSA. CDR3 nucleotides: TGTGCCAGCAGGGGACAGGGAATTAGCTCCTACAATGAGCAGTTCTTC. Its protein product is CASRGQGISSYNEQFF. The entire variable domain, with the rest obtained from reference TRBV7-2 and TRBJ2-1, is as follows: GAGVSQSPSNKVTEKGKDVELRCDPISGHTALYWYRQSLGQGLEFLIYFQGNSAPDKSGLPSDRFSAERTGGSVSTLTIQRTQQEDSAVYLCASRGQGISSYNEQFFGPGTRLTVL.

This clonotype was detected ten times or more. This chain joins TRBV10-3 and TRBJ2-5; D may correspond to TRBD1 or TRBD2 (5 bases each). CDR1 ENHRY and CDR2 SYGVKD come from the germline V gene. V was clipped by 4 bases and J by 2 bases, with 11 bases between them. The CDR3 spans 14 residues. In DNA form, the CDR3 reads TGTGCCATCAGTGGCCGAGGGACGCAAGAGACCCAGTACTTC. This translates into CAISGRGTQETQYF.

The chain recombines TRBV3-1 with TRBJ1-1; D perhaps matches TRBD1 (5 bases). Germline values: CDR1 LGHDT, CDR2 YNNKEL (reference sequence). The ends were cut back, 6 bases at V and 8 bases at J, with 16 bases in the middle. The CDR3 covers 13 residues. Here the CDR3 DNA reads TGTGCCAGCAGTCGGGTTCCGGGGACCGAAGCTTTCTTT. Translation gives CASSRVPGTEAFF.

The genes are TRBV20-1 and TRBJ1-1; D remains unclear. The V and J ends lost 6 bases and 4 bases respectively, with 15 bases between them. The CDR3 sequence is 13 residues long. Germline V gene sequence: CDR1 DFQATT, CDR2 SNEGSKA (reference sequence). CDR3 sequence: CSASSTQVTEAFF. CDR3 sequence (DNA): TGCAGTGCCTCCTCGACCCAGGTCACTGAAGCTTTCTTT.

This clonotype was recorded a few times. Here the CDR3 reads CASSQRGQLAEAFF. The DNA of the CDR3 is TGTGCCAGCAGCCAAAGGGGCCAGTTGGCTGAAGCTTTCTTT. V is TRBV3-1 and J is TRBJ1-1; D perhaps matches TRBD1 (5 bases). V lost 2 bases, J lost 6 bases, and 13 bases lay in between. The CDR3 is made up of 14 amino acids. The germline gives CDR1 LGHDT, CDR2 YNNKEL (reference sequence).

In the case of this clonotype: A read error may account for a junction end that differs from germline. The CDR3 here is CAISLDPEGGYTF. In DNA, the CDR3 is TGTGCCATCAGCTTAGATCCAGAGGGTGGCTACACCTTC. The chain joins TRBV11-2 to TRBJ1-2; D is uncertain. The CDR3 has 13 residues. Looked up from germline, CDR1 is SGHAT and CDR2 is FQNNGV.

This clonotype has only a few counts. CDR3 residues: CASSLTGISEAFF. In DNA form, the CDR3 reads TGCGCCAGCAGCTTGACAGGGATATCTGAAGCTTTCTTT. The chain couples TRBV5-1 to TRBJ1-1; D possibly corresponds to TRBD1 (6 bases). Germline-derived CDR1 and CDR2 are SGHRS and YFSETQ. V dropped 1 base and J dropped 6 bases, with 10 bases sitting between them. CDR3 length: 13 amino acids.

This clonotype has more than one count but fewer than ten. The V and J genes are TRBV3-1 and TRBJ1-6; 9 nucleotides agree with TRBD1. The trim removed 6 bases at V and 7 bases at J, leaving 4 bases unmatched. Germline loops: CDR1 LGHDT, CDR2 YNNKEL (reference sequence). CDR3 length: 14 amino acids. CDR3 bases: TGTGCCAGCAGTCAGACAGGGGGGAATTCACCCCTCCACTTT. Residues: CASSQTGGNSPLHF.

This clonotype was counted only a few times. The chain links TRBV7-8 to TRBJ1-1, with D maybe TRBD1 (5 bases). The germline CDR1 and CDR2 sequences are SGHVS and FQNEAQ. V shed 1 base and J shed 6 bases, with 15 bases lying between them. The CDR3 extends over 15 amino acids. DNA for the CDR3: TGTGCCAGCAGCTTAGTGGCAGGGAGGTGGGCTGAAGCTTTCTTT. This encodes CASSLVAGRWAEAFF.

The V call is TRBV6-1, the J call TRBJ2-1; D unclear. Germline CDR1 is MNHNS and CDR2 is SASEGT. The CDR3 totals 14 residues. The V gene lost 3 bases and the J gene lost 5 bases, with 11 bases spanning the gap. This chain's CDR3 is CASSDMASNNEQFF. The CDR3 DNA is TGTGCCAGCAGTGATATGGCGTCTAACAATGAGCAGTTCTTC.